This TCR beta chain stems from a study of cytomegalovirus exposure and HLA in healthy donors. Study-wide results and limits: Among donors in an Asian-associated ancestry cluster, a later analysis reportedly found fewer N-insertions than the approximately 670-donor mean. The records held CMV serostatus as the only immune exposure information.

Trimming stripped 5 bases from V and 1 base from J, with 10 bases between. This CDR3 has 14 amino acids. CDR1 and CDR2 (germline): LNHDA, SQIVND (reference sequence). A word on this clone: The antigen remains undetermined.

Vbeta (60) and Jbeta (13) primers were used in the PCR. Generated by immunoSEQ multiplex PCR, the TCRdb table keeps only in-frame clones and is missing some. The sample yields just under 80,000 clones, of which the top ten take up about 4.1%. Specimen: PBMCs. The TCR sequence derives from a young man in good health and CMV-seropositive. The J gene is TRBJ2-3, the V gene TRBV19; weak D call: TRBD1 (6 bases). The CDR3 bases are TGTGCCAGTAGTCAAGGGGGAGGCACAGATACGCAGTATTTT. It yields the protein CASSQGGGTDTQYF. Full variable domain (remainder filled in from reference TRBV19 and TRBJ2-3): DGGITQSPKYLFRKEGQNVTLSCEQNLNHDAMYWYRQDPGQGLRLIYYSQIVNDFQKGDIAEGYSVSREKKESFPLTVTSAQKNPTAFYLCASSQGGGTDTQYFGPGTRLTVL.